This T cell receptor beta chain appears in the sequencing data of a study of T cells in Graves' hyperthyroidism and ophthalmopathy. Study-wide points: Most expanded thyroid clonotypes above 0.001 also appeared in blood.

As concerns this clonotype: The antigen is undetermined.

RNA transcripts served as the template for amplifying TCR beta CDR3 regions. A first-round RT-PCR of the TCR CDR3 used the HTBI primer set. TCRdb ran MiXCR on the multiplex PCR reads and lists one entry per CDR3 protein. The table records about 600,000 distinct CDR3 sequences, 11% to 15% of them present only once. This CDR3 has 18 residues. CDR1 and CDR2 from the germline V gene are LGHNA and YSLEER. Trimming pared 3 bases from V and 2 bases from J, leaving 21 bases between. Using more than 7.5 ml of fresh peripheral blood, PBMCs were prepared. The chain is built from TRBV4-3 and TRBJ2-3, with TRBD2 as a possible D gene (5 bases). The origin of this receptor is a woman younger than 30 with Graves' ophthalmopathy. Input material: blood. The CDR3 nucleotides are TGCGCCAGCAGCCAGGACCCTGCAGGACCGGGATTCACAGATACGCAGTATTTT. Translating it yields CASSQDPAGPGFTDTQYF.